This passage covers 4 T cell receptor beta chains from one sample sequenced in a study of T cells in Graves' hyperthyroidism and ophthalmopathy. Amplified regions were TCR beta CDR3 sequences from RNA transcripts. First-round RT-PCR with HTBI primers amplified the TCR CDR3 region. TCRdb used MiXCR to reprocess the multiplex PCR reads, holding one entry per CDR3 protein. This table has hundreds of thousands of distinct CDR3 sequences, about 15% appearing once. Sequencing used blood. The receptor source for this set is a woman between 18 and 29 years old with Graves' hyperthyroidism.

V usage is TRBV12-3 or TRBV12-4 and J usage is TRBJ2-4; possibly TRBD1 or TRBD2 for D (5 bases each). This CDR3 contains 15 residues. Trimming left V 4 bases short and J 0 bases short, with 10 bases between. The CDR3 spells CASSSMGVAKNIQYF. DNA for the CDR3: TGTGCCAGCAGTTCAATGGGGGTAGCCAAAAACATTCAGTACTTC.

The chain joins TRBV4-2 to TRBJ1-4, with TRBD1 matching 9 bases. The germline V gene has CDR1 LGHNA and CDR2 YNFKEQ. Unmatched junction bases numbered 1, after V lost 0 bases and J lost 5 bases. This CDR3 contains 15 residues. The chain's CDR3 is CASSQDGTGNEKLFF. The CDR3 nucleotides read TGTGCCAGCAGCCAAGACGGGACAGGGAATGAAAAACTGTTTTTT.

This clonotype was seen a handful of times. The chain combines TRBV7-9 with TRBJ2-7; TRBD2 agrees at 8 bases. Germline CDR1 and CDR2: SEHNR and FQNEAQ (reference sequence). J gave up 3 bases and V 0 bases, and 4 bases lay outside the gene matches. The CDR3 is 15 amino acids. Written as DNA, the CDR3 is TGTGCCAGCAGCTTAGCCAGCGGGAGTATCTACGAGCAGTACTTC. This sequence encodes CASSLASGSIYEQYF.

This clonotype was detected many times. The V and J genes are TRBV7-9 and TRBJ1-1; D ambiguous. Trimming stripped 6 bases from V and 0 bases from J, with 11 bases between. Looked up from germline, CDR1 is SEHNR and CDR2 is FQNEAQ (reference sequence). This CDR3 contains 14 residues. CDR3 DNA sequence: TGTGCCAGCAGAGTACAAAAGTTGAACACTGAAGCTTTCTTT. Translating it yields CASRVQKLNTEAFF.